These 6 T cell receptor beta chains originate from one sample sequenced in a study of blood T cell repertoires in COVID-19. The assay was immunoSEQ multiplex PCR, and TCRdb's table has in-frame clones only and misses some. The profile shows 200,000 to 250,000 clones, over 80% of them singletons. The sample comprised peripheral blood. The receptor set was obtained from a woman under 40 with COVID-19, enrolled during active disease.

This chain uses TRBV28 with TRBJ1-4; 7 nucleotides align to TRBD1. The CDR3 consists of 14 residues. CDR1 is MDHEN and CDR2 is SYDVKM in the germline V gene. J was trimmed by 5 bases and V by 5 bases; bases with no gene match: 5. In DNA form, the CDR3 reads TGTGCCAGCAGTCCCGCAGGGGGAAATGAAAAACTGTTTTTT. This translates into CASSPAGGNEKLFF.

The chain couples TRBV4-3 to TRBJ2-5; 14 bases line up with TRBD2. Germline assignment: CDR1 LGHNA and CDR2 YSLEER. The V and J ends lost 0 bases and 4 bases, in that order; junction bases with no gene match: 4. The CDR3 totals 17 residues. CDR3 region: CASSQEGTSGGLETQYF. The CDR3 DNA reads TGCGCCAGCAGCCAAGAGGGGACTAGCGGGGGTTTAGAGACCCAGTACTTC.

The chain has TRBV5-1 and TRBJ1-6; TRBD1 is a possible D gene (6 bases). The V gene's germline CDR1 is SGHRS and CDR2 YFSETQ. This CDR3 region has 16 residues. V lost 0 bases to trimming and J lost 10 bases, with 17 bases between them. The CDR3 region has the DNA TGCGCCAGCAGCTTGGCCTCGGGGGGGCTTGGGTCACCCCTCCACTTT. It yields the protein CASSLASGGLGSPLHF.

The CDR3 nucleotides read TGTGCCAGCAGGACCGGGACAGAATATAATTCACCCCTCCACTTT. Translation: CASRTGTEYNSPLHF. This sequence joins TRBV27 and TRBJ1-6; 7 nucleotides align to TRBD1. V trimming: 6 bases; J trimming: 4 bases; junction bases outside the gene matches: 6. This CDR3 contains 15 residues. Germline CDR1 MNHEY, CDR2 SMNVEV (reference sequence).

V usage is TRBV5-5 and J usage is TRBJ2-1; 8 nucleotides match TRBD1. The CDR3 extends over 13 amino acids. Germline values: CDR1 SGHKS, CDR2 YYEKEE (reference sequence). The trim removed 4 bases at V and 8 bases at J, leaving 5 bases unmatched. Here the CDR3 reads CASSRRTGYEQFF. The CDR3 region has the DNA TGTGCCAGCAGCCGTCGGACAGGGTATGAGCAGTTCTTC.

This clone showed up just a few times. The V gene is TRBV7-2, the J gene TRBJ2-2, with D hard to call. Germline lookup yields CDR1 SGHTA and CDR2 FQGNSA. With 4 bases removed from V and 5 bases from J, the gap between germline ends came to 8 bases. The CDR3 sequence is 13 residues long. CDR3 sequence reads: CASSSSVTGELFF. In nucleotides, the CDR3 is TGTGCCAGCAGCTCTTCAGTTACCGGGGAGCTGTTTTTT.